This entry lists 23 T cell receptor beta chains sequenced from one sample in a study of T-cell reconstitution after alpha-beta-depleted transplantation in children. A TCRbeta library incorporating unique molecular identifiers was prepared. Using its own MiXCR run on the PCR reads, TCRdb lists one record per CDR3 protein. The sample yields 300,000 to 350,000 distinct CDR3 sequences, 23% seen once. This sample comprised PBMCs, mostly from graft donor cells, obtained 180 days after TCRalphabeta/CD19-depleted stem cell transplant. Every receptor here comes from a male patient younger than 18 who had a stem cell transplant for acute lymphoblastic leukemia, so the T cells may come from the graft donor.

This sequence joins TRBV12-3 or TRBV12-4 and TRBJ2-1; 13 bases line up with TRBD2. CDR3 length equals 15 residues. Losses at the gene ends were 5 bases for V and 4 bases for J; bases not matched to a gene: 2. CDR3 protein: CASSEGLAGYNEQFF. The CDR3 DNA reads TGTGCCAGCAGTGAGGGACTAGCGGGGTACAATGAGCAGTTCTTC.

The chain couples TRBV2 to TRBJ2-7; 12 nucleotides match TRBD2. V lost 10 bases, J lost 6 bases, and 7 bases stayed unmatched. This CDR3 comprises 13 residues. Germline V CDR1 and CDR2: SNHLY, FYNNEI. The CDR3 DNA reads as TGTGCCACTGGACTAGCGGGGCCTACCGAGCAGTACTTC. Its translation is CATGLAGPTEQYF. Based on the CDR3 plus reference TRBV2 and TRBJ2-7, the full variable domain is EPEVTQTPSHQVTQMGQEVILRCVPISNHLYFYWYRQILGQKVEFLVSFYNNEISEKSEIFDDQFSVERPDGSNFTLKIRSTKLEDSAMYFCATGLAGPTEQYFGPGTRLTVT.

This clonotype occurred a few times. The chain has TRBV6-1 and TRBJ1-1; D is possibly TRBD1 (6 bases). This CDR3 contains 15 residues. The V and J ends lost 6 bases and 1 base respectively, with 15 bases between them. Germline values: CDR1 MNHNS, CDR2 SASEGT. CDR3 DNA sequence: TGTGCCAGCAGGTTTCGACGGGGGGCGAACACTGAAGCTTTCTTT. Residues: CASRFRRGANTEAFF.

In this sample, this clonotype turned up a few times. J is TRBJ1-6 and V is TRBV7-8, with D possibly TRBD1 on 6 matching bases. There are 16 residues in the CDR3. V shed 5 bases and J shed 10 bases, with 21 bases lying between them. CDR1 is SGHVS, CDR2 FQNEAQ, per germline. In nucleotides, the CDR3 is TGTGCCAGCAGCCCCCCCCGTTGGGGGCCAGGATCACCCCTCCACTTT. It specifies CASSPPRWGPGSPLHF.

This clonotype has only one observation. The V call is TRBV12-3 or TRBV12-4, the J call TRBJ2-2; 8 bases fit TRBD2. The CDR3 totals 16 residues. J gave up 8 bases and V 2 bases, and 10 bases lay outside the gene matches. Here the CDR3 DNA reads TGTGCCAGCAGTTTACTACTAGCGGTCGACGGAGGGGAGCTGTTTTTT. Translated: CASSLLLAVDGGELFF.

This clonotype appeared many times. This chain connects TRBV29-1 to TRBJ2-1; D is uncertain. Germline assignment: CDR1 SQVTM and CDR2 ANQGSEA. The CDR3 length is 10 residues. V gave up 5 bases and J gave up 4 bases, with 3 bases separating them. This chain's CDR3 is CSVFYNEQFF. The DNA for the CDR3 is TGCAGCGTTTTTTACAATGAGCAGTTCTTC.

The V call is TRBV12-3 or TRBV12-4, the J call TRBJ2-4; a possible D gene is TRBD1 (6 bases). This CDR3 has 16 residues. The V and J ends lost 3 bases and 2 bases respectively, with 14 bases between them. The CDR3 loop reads CASSFPTRGTKNIQYF. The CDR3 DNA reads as TGTGCCAGCAGTTTCCCGACGAGGGGGACCAAAAACATTCAGTACTTC.

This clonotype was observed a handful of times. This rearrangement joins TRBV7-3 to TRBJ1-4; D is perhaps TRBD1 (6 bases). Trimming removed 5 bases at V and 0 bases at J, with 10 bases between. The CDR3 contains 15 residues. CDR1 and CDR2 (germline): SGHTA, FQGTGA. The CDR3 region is CASSNHRATNEKLFF. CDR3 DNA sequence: TGTGCCAGCAGCAACCACAGGGCAACTAATGAAAAACTGTTTTTT.

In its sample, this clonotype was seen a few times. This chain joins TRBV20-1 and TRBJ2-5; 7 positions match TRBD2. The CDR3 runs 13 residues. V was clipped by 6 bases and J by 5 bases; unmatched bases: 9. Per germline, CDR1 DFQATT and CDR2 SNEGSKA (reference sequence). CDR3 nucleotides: TGCAGTGCCCACATGGGAGGGACCGAGACCCAGTACTTC. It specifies CSAHMGGTETQYF.

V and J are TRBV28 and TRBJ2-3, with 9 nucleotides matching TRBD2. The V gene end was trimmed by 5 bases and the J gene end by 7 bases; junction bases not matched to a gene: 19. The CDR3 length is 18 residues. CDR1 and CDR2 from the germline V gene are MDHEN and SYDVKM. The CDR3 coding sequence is TGTGCCAGCAGTCGTATTCGCGGGAGGGCCGGAGTTGCGTATACGCAGTATTTT. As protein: CASSRIRGRAGVAYTQYF.

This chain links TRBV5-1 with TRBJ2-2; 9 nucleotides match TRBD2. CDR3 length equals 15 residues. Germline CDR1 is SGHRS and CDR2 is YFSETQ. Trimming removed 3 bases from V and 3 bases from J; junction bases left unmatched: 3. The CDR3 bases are TGCGCCAGCAGCTCCCTAGCGGGACACACCGGGGAGCTGTTTTTT. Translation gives CASSSLAGHTGELFF.

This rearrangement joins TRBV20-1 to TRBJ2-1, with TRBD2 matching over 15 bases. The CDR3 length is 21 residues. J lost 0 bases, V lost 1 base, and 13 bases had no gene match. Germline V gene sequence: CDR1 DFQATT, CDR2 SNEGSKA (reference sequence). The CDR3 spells CSARARPGLAGGLSSYNEQFF. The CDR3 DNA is TGCAGTGCTAGAGCCCGACCGGGACTAGCGGGAGGCCTTAGCTCCTACAATGAGCAGTTCTTC.

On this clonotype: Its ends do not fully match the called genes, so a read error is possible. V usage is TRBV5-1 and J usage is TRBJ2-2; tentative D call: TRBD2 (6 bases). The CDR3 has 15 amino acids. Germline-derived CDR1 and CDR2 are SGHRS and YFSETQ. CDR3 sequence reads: CTSSLSTSQTGELFF. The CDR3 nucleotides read TGCACCAGCAGCTTGTCAACTAGCCAAACCGGGGAGCTGTTTTTT.

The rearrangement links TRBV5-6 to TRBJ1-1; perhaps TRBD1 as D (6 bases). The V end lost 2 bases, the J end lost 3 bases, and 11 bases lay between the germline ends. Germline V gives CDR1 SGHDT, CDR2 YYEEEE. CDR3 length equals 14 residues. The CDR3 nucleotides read TGTGCCAGCAGCTTTGGACCAGGGGACACTGAAGCTTTCTTT. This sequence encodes CASSFGPGDTEAFF.

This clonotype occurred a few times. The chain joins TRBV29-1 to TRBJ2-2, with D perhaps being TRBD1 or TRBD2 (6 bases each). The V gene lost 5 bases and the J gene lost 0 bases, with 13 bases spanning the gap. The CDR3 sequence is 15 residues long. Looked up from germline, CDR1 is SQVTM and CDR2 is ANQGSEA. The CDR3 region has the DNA TGCAGCGTTCGCTGGGGGGCCGCGAACACCGGGGAGCTGTTTTTT. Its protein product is CSVRWGAANTGELFF.

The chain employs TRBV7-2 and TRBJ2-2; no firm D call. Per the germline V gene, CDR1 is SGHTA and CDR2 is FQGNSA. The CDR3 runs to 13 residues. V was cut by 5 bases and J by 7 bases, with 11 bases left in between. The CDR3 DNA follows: TGTGCCAGCAGCGCGCTTCAGGTCGGGGAGCTGTTTTTT. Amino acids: CASSALQVGELFF.

CDR3 sequence (DNA): TGCAGTGCTAGAGATTTTGTTCAGCCCCAGCATTTT. Translated, it gives CSARDFVQPQHF. The chain employs TRBV20-1 and TRBJ1-5, with D uncertain. V lost 0 bases to trimming and J lost 6 bases, with 6 bases between them. The CDR3 consists of 12 residues. CDR1 and CDR2 (germline): DFQATT, SNEGSKA (reference sequence).

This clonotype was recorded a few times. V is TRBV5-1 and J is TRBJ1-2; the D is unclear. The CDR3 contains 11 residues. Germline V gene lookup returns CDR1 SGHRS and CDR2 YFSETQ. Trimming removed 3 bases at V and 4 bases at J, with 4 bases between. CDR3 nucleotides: TGCGCCAGCAGCTCAACCTATGGCTACACCTTC. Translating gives CASSSTYGYTF.

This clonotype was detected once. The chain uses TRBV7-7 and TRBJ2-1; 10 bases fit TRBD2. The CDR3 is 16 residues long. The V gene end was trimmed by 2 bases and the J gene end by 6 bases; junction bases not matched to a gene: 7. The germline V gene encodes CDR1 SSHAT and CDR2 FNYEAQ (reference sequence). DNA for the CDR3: TGTGCCAGCAGCTTAACCGGACTAGCGGCGGGCAATGAGCAGTTCTTC. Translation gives CASSLTGLAAGNEQFF.

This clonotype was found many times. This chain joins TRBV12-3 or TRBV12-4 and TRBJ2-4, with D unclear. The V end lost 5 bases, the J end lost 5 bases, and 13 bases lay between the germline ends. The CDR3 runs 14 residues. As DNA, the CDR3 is TGTGCCAGCAGTCCACGGTCTAGGGAAAACATTCAGTACTTC. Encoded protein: CASSPRSRENIQYF.

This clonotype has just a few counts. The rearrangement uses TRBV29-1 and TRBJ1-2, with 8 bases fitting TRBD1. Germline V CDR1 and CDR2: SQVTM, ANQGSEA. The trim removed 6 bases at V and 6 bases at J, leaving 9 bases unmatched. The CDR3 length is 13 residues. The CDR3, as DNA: TGCAGCGTCGCTAGACAGGGGACCGATGGCTACACCTTC. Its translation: CSVARQGTDGYTF.

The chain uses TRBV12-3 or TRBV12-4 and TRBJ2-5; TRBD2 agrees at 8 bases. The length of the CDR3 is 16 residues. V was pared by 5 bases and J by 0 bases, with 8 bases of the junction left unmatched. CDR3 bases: TGTGCCAGCAGTCCCCCCGTAGCGGGGTACCAAGAGACCCAGTACTTC. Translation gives CASSPPVAGYQETQYF.

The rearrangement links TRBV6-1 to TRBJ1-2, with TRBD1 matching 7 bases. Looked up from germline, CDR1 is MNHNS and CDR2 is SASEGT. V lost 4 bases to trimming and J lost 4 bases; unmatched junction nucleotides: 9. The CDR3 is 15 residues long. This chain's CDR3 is CASSGAGQMFYGYTF. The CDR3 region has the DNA TGTGCCAGCAGTGGGGCGGGACAGATGTTCTATGGCTACACCTTC.